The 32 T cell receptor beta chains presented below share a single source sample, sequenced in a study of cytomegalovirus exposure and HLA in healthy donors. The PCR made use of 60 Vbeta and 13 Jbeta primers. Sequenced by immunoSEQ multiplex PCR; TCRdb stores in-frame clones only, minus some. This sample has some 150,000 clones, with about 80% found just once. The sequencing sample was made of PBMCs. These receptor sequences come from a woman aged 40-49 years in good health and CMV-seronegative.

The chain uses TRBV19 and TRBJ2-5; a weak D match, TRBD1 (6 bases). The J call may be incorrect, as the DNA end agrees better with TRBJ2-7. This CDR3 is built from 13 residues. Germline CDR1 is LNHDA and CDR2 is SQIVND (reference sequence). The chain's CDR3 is CASSPGQTYEQYF. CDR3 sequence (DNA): TGTGCCAGTAGCCCGGGACAAACCTACGAGCAGTACTTC.

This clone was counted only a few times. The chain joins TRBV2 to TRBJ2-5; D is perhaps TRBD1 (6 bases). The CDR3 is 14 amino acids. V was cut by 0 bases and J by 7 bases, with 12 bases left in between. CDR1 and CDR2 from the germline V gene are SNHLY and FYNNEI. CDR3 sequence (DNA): TGTGCCAGCAGTGAAGCAGGGGGAGACGTGACCCAGTACTTC. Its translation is CASSEAGGDVTQYF.

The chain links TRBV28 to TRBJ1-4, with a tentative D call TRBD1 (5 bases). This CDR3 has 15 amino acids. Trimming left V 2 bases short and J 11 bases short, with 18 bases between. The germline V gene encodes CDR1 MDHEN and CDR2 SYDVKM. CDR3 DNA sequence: TGTGCCAGCAGTTTAAGTGGGGCGGGGGTTGCTAAACTGTTTTTT. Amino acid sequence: CASSLSGAGVAKLFF.

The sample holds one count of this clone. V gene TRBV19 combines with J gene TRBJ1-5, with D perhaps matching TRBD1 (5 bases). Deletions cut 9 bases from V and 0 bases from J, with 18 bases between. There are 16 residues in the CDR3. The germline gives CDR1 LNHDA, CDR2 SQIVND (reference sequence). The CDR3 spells CASTDRIKLSNQPQHF. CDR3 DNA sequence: TGTGCCAGCACCGACAGAATAAAGCTTAGCAATCAGCCCCAGCATTTT.

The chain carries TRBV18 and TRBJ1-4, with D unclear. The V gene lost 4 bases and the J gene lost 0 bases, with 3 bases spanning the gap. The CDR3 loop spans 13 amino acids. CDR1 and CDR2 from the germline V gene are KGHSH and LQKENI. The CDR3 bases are TGTGCCAGCTCACGAGCAACTAATGAAAAACTGTTTTTT. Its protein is CASSRATNEKLFF.

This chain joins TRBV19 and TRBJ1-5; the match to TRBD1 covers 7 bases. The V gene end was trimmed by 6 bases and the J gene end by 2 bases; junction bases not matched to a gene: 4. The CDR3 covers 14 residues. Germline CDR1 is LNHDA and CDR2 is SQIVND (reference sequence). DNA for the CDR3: TGTGCCAGTAGCTATGGACAGGGCAATCAGCCCCAGCATTTT. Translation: CASSYGQGNQPQHF.

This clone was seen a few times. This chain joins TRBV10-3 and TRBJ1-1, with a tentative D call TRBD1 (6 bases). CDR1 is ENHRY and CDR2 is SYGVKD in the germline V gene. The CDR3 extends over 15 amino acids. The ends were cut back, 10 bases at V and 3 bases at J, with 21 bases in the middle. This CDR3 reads CATSTFQPGDTEAFF. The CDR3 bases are TGTGCCACCTCTACTTTTCAACCAGGGGACACTGAAGCTTTCTTT.

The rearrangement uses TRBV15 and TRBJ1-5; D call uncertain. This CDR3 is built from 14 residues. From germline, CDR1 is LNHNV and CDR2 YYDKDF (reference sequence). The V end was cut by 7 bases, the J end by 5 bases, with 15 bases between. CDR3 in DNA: TGTGCCACCACTCCCTCGCGCGACTATCAGCCCCAGCATTTT. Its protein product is CATTPSRDYQPQHF.

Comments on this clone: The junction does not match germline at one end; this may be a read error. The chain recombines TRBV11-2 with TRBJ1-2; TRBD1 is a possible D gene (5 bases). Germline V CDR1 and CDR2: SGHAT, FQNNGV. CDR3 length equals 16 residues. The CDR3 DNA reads TGTGCCAGCGGCTTAGTACGTCACAGGCCTAACTATGGCTACACCTTC. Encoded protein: CASGLVRHRPNYGYTF. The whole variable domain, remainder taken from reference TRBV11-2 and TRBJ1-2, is EAGVAQSPRYKIIEKRQSVAFWCNPISGHATLYWYQQILGQGPKLLIQFQNNGVVDDSQLPKDRFSAERLKGVDSTLKIQPAKLEDSAVYLCASGLVRHRPNYGYTFGSGTRLTVV.

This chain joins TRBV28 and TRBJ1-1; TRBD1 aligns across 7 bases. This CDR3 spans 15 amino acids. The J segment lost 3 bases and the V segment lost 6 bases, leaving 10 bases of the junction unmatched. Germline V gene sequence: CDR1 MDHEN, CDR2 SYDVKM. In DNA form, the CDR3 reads TGTGCCAGCAGGTCGCCGGGACAGCTATACACTGAAGCTTTCTTT. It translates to CASRSPGQLYTEAFF.

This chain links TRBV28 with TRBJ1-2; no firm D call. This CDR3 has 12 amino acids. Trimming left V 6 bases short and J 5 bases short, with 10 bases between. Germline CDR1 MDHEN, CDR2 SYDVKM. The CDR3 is CASSLAGYGYTF. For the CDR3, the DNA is TGTGCCAGCAGCCTGGCGGGATATGGCTACACCTTC.

In nucleotides, the CDR3 is TGTGCCAGTAGTAATTTCCTAACCCTCGGGACAGCACTTAACTATGGCTACACCTTC. Its translation: CASSNFLTLGTALNYGYTF. The chain links TRBV19 to TRBJ1-2; 7 bases map to TRBD1. The CDR3 contains 19 residues. V trimming: 4 bases; J trimming: 1 base; junction bases outside the gene matches: 18. Germline CDR1 LNHDA, CDR2 SQIVND (reference sequence).

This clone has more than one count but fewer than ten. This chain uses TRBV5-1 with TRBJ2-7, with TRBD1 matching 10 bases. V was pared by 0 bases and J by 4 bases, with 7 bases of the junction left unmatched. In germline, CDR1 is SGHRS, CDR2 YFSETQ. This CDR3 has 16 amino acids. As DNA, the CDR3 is TGCGCCAGCAGCTTGGTGGGGACAGGGGTGACATACGAGCAGTACTTC. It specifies CASSLVGTGVTYEQYF.

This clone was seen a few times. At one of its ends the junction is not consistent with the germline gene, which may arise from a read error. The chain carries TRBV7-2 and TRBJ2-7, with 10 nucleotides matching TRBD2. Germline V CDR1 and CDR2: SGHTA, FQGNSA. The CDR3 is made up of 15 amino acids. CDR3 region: CAGSLPTSGNYEQYF. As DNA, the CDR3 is TGTGCCGGCAGCTTGCCCACTAGCGGGAACTACGAGCAGTACTTC.

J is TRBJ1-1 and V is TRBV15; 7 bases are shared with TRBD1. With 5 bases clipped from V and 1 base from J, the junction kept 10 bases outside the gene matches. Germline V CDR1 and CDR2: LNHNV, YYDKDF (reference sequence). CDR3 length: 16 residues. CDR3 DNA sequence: TGTGCCACCAGCGGACCGGGACAGACCACGAACACTGAAGCTTTCTTT. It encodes CATSGPGQTTNTEAFF.

CDR3 coding DNA: TGTGCCAGCAGCCCGGGACTAGCGGGAGTTTACAATGAGCAGTTCTTC. Its protein is CASSPGLAGVYNEQFF. This chain links TRBV28 with TRBJ2-1, with 14 bases aligning to TRBD2. The J segment lost 4 bases and the V segment lost 6 bases, leaving 5 bases of the junction unmatched. Germline loops: CDR1 MDHEN, CDR2 SYDVKM. The CDR3 sequence is 16 residues long. The full variable domain, its missing parts supplied by reference TRBV28 and TRBJ2-1, is DVKVTQSSRYLVKRTGEKVFLECVQDMDHENMFWYRQDPGLGLRLIYFSYDVKMKEKGDIPEGYSVSREKKERFSLILESASTNQTSMYLCASSPGLAGVYNEQFFGPGTRLTVL.

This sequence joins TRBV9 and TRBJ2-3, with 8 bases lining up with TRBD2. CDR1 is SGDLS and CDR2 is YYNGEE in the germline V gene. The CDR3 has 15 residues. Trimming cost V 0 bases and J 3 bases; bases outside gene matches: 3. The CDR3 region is CASSVATGGTDTQYF. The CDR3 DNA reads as TGTGCCAGCAGCGTAGCTACGGGGGGGACAGATACGCAGTATTTT. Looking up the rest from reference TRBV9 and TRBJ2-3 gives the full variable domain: DSGVTQTPKHLITATGQRVTLRCSPRSGDLSVYWYQQSLDQGLQFLIQYYNGEERAKGNILERFSAQQFPDLHSELNLSSLELGDSALYFCASSVATGGTDTQYFGPGTRLTVL.

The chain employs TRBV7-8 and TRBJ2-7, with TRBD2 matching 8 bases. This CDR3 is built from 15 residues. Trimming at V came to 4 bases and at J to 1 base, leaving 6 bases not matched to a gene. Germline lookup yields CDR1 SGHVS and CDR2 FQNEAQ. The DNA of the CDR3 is TGTGCCAGCAGCTCGTCGACTAGCGTGTCCTACGAGCAGTACTTC. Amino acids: CASSSSTSVSYEQYF.

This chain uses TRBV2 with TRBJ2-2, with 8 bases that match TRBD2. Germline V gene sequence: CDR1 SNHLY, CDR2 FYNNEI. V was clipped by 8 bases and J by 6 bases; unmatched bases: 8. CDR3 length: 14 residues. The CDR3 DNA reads TGTGCCAGCGGACCCCAGCGGGAGTCCGGGGAGCTGTTTTTT. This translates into CASGPQRESGELFF.

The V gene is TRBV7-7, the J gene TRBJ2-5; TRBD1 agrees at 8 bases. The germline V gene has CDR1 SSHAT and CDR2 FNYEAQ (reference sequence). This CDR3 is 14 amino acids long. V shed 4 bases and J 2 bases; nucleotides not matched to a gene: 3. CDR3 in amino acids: CASSSGQGQETQYF. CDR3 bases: TGTGCCAGCAGCTCCGGACAGGGACAAGAGACCCAGTACTTC.

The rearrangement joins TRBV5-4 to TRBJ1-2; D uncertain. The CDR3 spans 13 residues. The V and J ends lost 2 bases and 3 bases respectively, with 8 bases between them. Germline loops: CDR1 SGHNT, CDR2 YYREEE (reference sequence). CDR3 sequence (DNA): TGTGCCAGCAGCTTAGCGGGCTACTATGGCTACACCTTC. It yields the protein CASSLAGYYGYTF.

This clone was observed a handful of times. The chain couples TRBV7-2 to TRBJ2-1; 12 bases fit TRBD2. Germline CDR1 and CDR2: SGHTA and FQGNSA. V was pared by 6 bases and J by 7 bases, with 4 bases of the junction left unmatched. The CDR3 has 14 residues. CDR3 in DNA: TGTGCCAGCAGGACTAGCGGGAGTCGGAATGAGCAGTTCTTC. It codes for CASRTSGSRNEQFF.

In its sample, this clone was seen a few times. The CDR3 DNA sequence: TGTGCCAGCAGCGAACAGGGGATGCCCTACGAGCAGTACTTC. It is translated as CASSEQGMPYEQYF. This sequence joins TRBV11-2 and TRBJ2-7, with 7 bases that match TRBD1. The V and J ends lost 5 bases and 2 bases, in that order; junction bases with no gene match: 6. Germline assignment: CDR1 SGHAT and CDR2 FQNNGV. CDR3 size: 14 residues.

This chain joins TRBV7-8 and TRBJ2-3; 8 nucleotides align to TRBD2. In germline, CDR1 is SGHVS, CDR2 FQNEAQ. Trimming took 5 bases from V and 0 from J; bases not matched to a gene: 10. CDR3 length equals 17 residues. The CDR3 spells CASSTGTRLFSTDTQYF. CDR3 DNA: TGTGCCAGCAGCACCGGGACTAGGCTTTTTAGCACAGATACGCAGTATTTT. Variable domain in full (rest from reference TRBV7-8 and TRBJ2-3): GAGVSQSPRYKVAKRGQDVALRCDPISGHVSLFWYQQALGQGPEFLTYFQNEAQLDKSGLPSDRFFAERPEGSVSTLKIQRTQQEDSAVYLCASSTGTRLFSTDTQYFGPGTRLTVL.

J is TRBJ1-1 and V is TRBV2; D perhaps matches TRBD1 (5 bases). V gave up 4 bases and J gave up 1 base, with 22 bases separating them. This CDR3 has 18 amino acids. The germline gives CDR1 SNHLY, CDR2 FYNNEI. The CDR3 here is CASSVRRVPGRGNTEAFF. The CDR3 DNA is TGTGCCAGCAGTGTCCGCAGGGTACCGGGGAGGGGGAACACTGAAGCTTTCTTT.

The CDR3 DNA reads TGTGCCAGCAGTTACTCGGGTGCGGCAGGGAAATATGGCTACACCTTC. This sequence encodes CASSYSGAAGKYGYTF. The genes are TRBV6-5 and TRBJ1-2; D possibly corresponds to TRBD1 (5 bases). The ends were cut back, 0 bases at V and 5 bases at J, with 16 bases in the middle. Germline CDR1 MNHEY, CDR2 SVGAGI. The CDR3 has 16 residues.

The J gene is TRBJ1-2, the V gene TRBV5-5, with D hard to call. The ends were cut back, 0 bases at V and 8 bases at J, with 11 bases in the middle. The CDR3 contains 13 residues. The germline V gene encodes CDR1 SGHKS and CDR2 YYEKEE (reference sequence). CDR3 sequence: CASSLGGEKGYTF. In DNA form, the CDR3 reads TGTGCCAGCAGCTTGGGAGGCGAAAAGGGCTACACCTTC. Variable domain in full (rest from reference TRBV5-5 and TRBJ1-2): DAGVTQSPTHLIKTRGQQVTLRCSPISGHKSVSWYQQVLGQGPQFIFQYYEKEERGRGNFPDRFSARQFPNYSSELNVNALLLGDSALYLCASSLGGEKGYTFGSGTRLTVV.

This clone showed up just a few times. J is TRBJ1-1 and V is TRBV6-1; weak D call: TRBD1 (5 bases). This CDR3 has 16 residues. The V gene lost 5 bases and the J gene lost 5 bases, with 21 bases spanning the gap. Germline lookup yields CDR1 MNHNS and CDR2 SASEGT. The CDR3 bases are TGTGCCAGCAGTCAAGGCGGCAGGGAGGTGTGGACTGAAGCTTTCTTT. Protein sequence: CASSQGGREVWTEAFF.

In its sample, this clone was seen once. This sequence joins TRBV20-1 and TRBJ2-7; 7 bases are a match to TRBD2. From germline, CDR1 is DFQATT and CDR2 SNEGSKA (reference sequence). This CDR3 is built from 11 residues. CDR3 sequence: CSLAGVYEQYF. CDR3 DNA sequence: TGCAGCTTAGCGGGTGTCTACGAGCAGTACTTC.

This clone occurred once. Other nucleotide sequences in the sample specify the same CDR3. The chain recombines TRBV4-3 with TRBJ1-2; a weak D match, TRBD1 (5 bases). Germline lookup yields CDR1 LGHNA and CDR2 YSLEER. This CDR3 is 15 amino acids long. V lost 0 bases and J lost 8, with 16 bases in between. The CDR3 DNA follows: TGCGCCAGCAGCCAAGATCTTCAGGGTTCATCCGGCTACACCTTC. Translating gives CASSQDLQGSSGYTF.

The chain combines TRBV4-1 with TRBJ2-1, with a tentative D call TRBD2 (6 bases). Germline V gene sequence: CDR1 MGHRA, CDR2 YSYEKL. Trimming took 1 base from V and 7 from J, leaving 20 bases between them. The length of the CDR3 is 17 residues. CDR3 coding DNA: TGCGCCAGCAGCCAAGCTCCGGCGGGAATCGTTACAAATGAGCAGTTCTTC. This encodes CASSQAPAGIVTNEQFF.

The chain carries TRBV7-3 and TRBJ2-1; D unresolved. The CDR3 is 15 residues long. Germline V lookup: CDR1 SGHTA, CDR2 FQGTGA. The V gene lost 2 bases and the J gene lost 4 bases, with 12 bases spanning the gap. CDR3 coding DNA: TGTGCCAGCAGCTTAGAGACAAGGCCATACAATGAGCAGTTCTTC. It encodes CASSLETRPYNEQFF.